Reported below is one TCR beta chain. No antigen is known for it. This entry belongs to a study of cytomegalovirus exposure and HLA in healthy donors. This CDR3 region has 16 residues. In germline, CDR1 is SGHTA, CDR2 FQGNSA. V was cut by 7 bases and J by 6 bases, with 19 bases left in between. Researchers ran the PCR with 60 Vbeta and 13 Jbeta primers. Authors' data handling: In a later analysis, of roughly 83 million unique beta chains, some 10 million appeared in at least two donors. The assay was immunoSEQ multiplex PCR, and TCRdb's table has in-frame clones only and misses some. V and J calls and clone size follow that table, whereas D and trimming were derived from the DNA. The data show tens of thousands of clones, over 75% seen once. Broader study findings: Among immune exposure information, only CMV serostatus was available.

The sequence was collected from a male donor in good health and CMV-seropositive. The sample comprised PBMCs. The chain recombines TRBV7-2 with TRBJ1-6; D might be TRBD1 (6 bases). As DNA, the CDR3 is TGTGCCAGCATCCAGACAGGAGTTAACTCTAATTCACCCCTCCACTTT. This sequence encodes CASIQTGVNSNSPLHF.